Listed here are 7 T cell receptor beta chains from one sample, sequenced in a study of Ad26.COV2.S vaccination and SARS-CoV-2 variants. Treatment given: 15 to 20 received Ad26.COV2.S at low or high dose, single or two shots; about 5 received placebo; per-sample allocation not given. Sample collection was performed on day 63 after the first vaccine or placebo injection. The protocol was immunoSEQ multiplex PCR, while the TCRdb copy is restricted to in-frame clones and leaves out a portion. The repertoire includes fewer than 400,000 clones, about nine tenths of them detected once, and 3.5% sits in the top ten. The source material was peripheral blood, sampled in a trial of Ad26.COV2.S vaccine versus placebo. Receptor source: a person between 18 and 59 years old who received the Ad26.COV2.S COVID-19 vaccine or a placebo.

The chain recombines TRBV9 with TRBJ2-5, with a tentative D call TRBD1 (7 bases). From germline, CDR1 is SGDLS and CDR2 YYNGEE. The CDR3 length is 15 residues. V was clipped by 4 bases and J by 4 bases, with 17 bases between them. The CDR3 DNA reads TGTGCCAGCAGCCCCCCGGCAGGGGGAGGAGAGACCCAGTACTTC. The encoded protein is CASSPPAGGGETQYF. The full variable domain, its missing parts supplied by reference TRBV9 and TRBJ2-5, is DSGVTQTPKHLITATGQRVTLRCSPRSGDLSVYWYQQSLDQGLQFLIQYYNGEERAKGNILERFSAQQFPDLHSELNLSSLELGDSALYFCASSPPAGGGETQYFGPGTRLLVL.

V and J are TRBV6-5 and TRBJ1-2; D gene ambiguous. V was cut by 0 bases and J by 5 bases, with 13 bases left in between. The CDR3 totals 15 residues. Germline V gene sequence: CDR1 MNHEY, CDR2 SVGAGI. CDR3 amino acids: CASSYSDVGGYGYTF. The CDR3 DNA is TGTGCCAGCAGTTACTCGGACGTCGGTGGGTATGGCTACACCTTC.

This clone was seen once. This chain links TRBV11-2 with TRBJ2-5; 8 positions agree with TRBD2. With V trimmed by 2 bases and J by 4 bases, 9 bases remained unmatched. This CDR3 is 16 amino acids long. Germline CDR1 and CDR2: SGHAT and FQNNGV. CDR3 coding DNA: TGTGCCAGCAGCTTATCCCCGGGGGGGATAGTAGAGACCCAGTACTTC. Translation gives CASSLSPGGIVETQYF. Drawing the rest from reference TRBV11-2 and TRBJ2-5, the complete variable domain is EAGVAQSPRYKIIEKRQSVAFWCNPISGHATLYWYQQILGQGPKLLIQFQNNGVVDDSQLPKDRFSAERLKGVDSTLKIQPAKLEDSAVYLCASSLSPGGIVETQYFGPGTRLLVL.

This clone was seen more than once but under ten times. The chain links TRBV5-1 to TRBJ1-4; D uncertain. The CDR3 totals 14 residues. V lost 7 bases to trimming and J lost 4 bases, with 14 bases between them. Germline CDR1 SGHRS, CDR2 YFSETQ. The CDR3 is CASGEGYGNEKLFF. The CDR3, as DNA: TGCGCCAGCGGGGAAGGGTACGGTAATGAAAAACTGTTTTTT. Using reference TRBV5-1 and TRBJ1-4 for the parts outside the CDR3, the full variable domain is KAGVTQTPRYLIKTRGQQVTLSCSPISGHRSVSWYQQTPGQGLQFLFEYFSETQRNKGNFPGRFSGRQFSNSRSEMNVSTLELGDSALYLCASGEGYGNEKLFFGSGTQLSVL.

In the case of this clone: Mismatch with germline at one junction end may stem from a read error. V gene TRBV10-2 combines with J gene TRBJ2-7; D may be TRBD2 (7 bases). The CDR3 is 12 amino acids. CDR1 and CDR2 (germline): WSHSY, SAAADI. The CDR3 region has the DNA TGCGCCAGCAGTGATTTCCTGGGGGGGCGAGTCTTC. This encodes CASSDFLGGRVF.

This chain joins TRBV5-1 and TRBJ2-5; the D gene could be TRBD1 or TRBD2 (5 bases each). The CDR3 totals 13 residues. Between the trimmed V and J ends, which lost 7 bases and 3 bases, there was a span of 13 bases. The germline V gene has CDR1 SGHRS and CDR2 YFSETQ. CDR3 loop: CASRWDGEETQYF. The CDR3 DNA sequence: TGCGCCAGCCGATGGGACGGAGAAGAGACCCAGTACTTC.

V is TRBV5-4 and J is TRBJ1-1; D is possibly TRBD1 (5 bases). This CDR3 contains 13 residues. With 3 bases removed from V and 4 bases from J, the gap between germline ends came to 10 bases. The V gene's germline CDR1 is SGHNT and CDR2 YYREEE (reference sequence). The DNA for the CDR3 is TGTGCCAGCAGCTGGGGGTTCGGCACTGAAGCTTTCTTT. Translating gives CASSWGFGTEAFF. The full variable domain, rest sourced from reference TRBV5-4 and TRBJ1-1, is ETGVTQSPTHLIKTRGQQVTLRCSSQSGHNTVSWYQQALGQGPQFIFQYYREEENGRGNFPPRFSGLQFPNYSSELNVNALELDDSALYLCASSWGFGTEAFFGQGTRLTVV.